The entry below gives a single T cell receptor (beta chain) sequence along with its context. It lacks a known antigen. Per-nucleotide qualities are absent, and no much larger clonotype sits a single base away. The cohort consisted of 650 to 850 healthy bone marrow donors. All cohort members were sampled while nominally healthy, although unrecorded immune exposures were likely present. The donor was CMV seronegative and was included in the group of about 400 seronegative cohort members. Every donor gave a peripheral blood sample, and the peripheral blood mononuclear cells from that sample were used for TCR beta sequencing. Genomic DNA extraction from the blood cell samples was performed with the Qiagen DNeasy Blood Extraction Kit. This sample stems from a study of cytomegalovirus exposure and HLA in healthy donors (dated by TCRdb to 2017 to 2019). About the investigation overall: An earlier analysis of roughly 630 of the donors reported 250 to 350 Gb of sequence data and 117 million unique TCR beta sequences from 150 million to 200 million T cells. An early release that covered roughly 600 HLA-typed donors contained about 290 gigabases of sequencing data and some 87 million unique TCR sequences. The genetic ancestry cluster associated with self-reported Caucasian donors included 80% to 90% of the 398 genotyped donors. The study was designed to test whether signatures of past pathogen exposure could be identified by cataloging public T cell receptors. Using immunosequencing, the study profiled T cell repertoires from around 670 subjects and related those repertoires to cytomegalovirus serostatus. In addition to the first cohort of several hundred subjects, a separate validation cohort of approximately 130 different subjects was used. To predict cytomegalovirus infection status, the study combined high-throughput TCR immunosequencing, statistical association of individual TCRs with disease status, and machine learning. A later analysis re-analyzed previously published TCR beta repertoires from roughly 630 donors and added high-resolution HLA genotyping to study TCR occurrence patterns. The later analysis used no new phenotypic data to find candidate immune exposures, relying instead on TCR beta sequences and their occurrence across donors. An earlier analysis of around 540 of the donors applied high-throughput TCR beta sequencing to assess whether each TCR beta V gene segment acted as functional or pseudogenic. Alongside the repertoire data, information on donor age, sex, ethnicity and CMV serostatus was compiled. In a later genetic analysis, genome-wide SNP genotypes for about three fifths of the roughly 670 donors were used, and that subset was treated as a discovery cohort. Every discovery cohort repertoire had been produced on one sequencing platform. HLA typing covered class I and class II loci at four-digit resolution. Typing coverage varied by locus: roughly 629-640 donors for A, B, C, DRB1 and DQB1; roughly 510 for DQA1; more than 600 for DPA1; roughly 450 for DPB1. Roughly five DR-DQ haplotypes were treated as single units for association and clustering because of strong linkage in the cohort. Among some 400 genotyped donors of the cohort, an average of about 240,000 unique TCR beta nucleotide sequences were sequenced per donor, roughly 20% of them non-productive. Overall results and qualifications from the work: For the cohort, immune exposure information was limited to CMV serostatus. The sequencing pipeline was judged likely to have produced a cluster of highly shared sequence variants as a technical artifact. A later genetic analysis reported fewer N-insertions in productive TCRs among donors in an Asian-associated ancestry cluster than the roughly 620-donor mean. In a later analysis, HLA-associated TCR beta chains were found to be more clonally expanded and to have lower generation probabilities than equally common non-associated chains. In vitro tests confirmed that three of the cytomegalovirus-associated TCR beta chains recognize cytomegalovirus antigens. Because HLA typing was unavailable for some donors at each locus, only the typed subset was used in association tests. Sequencing depth was assumed to be roughly uniform across donors in the presence/absence analyses, though that assumption may not hold. Only TCR beta chains were sequenced in this cohort, and the absence of alpha or paired-chain data limited detectable features. Strong co-occurrence of HLA alleles, especially DR and DQ, made assigning TCR associations to individual alleles difficult. According to a later analysis, TCR association rates differed among HLA loci, with DRB1 alleles showing the most associated TCRs and HLA-C alleles showing the fewest. Because the 87-base-pair reads could not distinguish some IMGT-functional V segments, including TRBV6-2 and TRBV6-3, those segments were excluded. Specific HLA alleles were associated with around 18,000 TCR beta sequences at a false discovery rate of 0.05 in a later analysis. The authors suggested that the approach could potentially be extended to other disease states and immunological phenotypes. An earlier analysis of 450 to 750 of the donors showed that most TCR beta V segments appeared in productive rearrangements either about 87% or about 30% of the time, which broadly matched IMGT annotations. Correlated functional status among segregating V segments might reflect linkage disequilibrium, but an unknown experimental factor could not be ruled out. A further reported finding was that TCR beta sequences accurately predicted the HLA-A and HLA-B alleles for most subjects in the first cohort. The study listed 150 to 200 TCR beta chains as associated with cytomegalovirus. In a later genetic analysis, a missense DCLRE1C variant was associated with V-gene and J-gene trimming of TCR beta chains, and the association was replicated in an independent cohort. Most CMV-associated TCR beta chains appeared to be HLA-restricted in a later analysis, and the HLA associations seemed to be driven largely by CMV exposure. In a later analysis, several top co-occurrence clusters were reported to appear linked to parvovirus B19, influenza, CMV and Epstein-Barr virus. Most TCR sequences were seen in very few donors, while some public TCRs were found in many individuals. Because counts were too low, seventeen rarely observed V segments, including chromosome 9 orphons, were excluded from the earlier analysis of 587 of the donors. The classifier was reported to diagnose cytomegalovirus status with high specificity and sensitivity in both the original cohort and the validation cohort.

V and J are trimmed by 0 bases and 4 bases, and the gene matches miss 6 bases of the junction. From a lookup of the germline V gene, CDR1 and CDR2 are SGHTA and FQGNSA. The CDR3 starts with the cysteine, ends with the phenylalanine, and has 16 residues. The entry retains the CDR3 DNA only, 48 bases that are in frame from base 1. Library preparation was by the immunoSEQ multiplex PCR assay. The multiplex PCR relied on a mix of 60 forward primers for TCR Vbeta segments and 13 reverse primers for TCR Jbeta segments. Amplification of the CDR3 region of rearranged TCR beta genes was performed with a multiplex PCR assay on genomic DNA. The Illumina HiSeq System was used to sequence the amplified TCR beta libraries as 87-base-pair reads. From the authors' description of their analysis: Across the 600 to 700 repertoires, a later analysis counted approximately 83 million unique TCR beta chains, roughly 11 million of which were shared by at least two donors. Raw reads were error-corrected and collapsed into unique sequences by a nearest-neighbor algorithm in which closely related sequences were merged to remove PCR and sequencing errors. V, D and J gene segments were assigned by aligning CDR3 sequences to IMGT reference sequences. For a sequence to be retained, a match of at least six nucleotides was required to both a V gene segment and a J gene segment. Rearrangements were called productive when the CDR3 lacked stop codons and stayed in frame with V and J; all others were non-productive. CDR3 was defined according to IMGT convention as the region running from the second conserved V-encoded cysteine to the conserved J-encoded phenylalanine. Sequences without an unambiguous match to a single V gene segment were excluded from the earlier analysis of about 630 of the donors. In an earlier analysis of 587 of the donors, a V segment was called functional when productive rearrangements were above 56.7%, and segregating when the standard deviation between donors exceeded 5%. A statistical classification framework was built for diagnosing cytomegalovirus status from the catalog of TCR beta chain sequences. In a later analysis, TCR nucleotide sequences were compared against IMGT/GENE-DB human TR gene sequences so that V and J genes could be assigned. In a later analysis, CDR3 sequences and most-parsimonious VDJ recombination scenarios were assigned using the TCRdist pipeline. In a later analysis, every TCR beta chain was defined by the combination of its CDR3 amino acid sequence and its V-gene family, and reads without a unique V-gene family were dropped. In a later analysis, some 600 highly shared, low-generation-probability nucleotide sequences were removed to address suspected cross-contamination and a sequencing artifact. In a later analysis, a clonal expansion index was calculated for each public chain from normalized within-repertoire ranks of inferred template counts. Generation probabilities in a later analysis came from a VDJ recombination model fitted to out-of-frame rearrangements, and those results were checked against IGoR. In a later analysis, hypergeometric tests were used to score TCR-TCR, TCR-HLA and TCR-CMV co-occurrence, with a repertoire-size bias correction applied to TCR pairs. To estimate false discovery rates, a later analysis permuted the HLA or CMV assignments 20 times. In a later analysis, co-occurring TCRs were grouped with DBSCAN, and TCRdist sequence similarity was added when clustering was performed within HLA-allele-positive subsets. Repertoires with fewer than 30,000 or more than 120,000 public chains were left out of co-occurrence clustering, as were five repertoires with anomalous nucleotide sharing. TCRdb holds this immuneACCESS table with in-frame rearrangements only. Some clones are missing; in checked studies, unresolved V genes explain under half, and the rest has no known cause. V and J calls and clone size are given by that table; D and trimming were obtained from the DNA. In this sample the table shows 140,000 or so clones, just under 70% of which occur a single time. Clones ranked in the top ten supply about 4.5% of the sample.

The source is a man in his 60s in good health and CMV-seronegative. Sequencing was done on a sample of PBMCs. The chain employs TRBV7-2 and TRBJ2-7; 10 central bases correspond to TRBD1. The CDR3 region has the sequence CASSLAPGQGPYEQYF. In nucleotide form, the sequence is TGTGCCAGCAGCTTAGCCCCGGGACAGGGGCCGTACGAGCAGTACTTC.